This TCR beta chain was retrieved from a study of blood T cell repertoires in COVID-19 (dated by TCRdb to about 2020). Context from the whole study: Samples from collaborators originated in the United States, Italy and Spain and spanned both the acute and convalescent phases of COVID-19. The prospective study material was composed of cDNA or gDNA derived from T cells, B-cell-depleted T cells, or PBMCs. Deeply sampled blood TCRbeta repertoires from subjects exposed to, actively infected with, or recovered from COVID-19 were included in the dataset. A freely available public database, intended as a resource for researchers studying the immune response to SARS-CoV-2, is where the repertoires were released. The samples were drawn from two sources: the first 160 participants of the ongoing ImmuneRACE study, and fewer than 1,500 subjects contributed by 6 global collaborators. Nearly every sample came with metadata listing a de-identified subject ID, COVID-19 status, age in years and sex. Where available, HLA class I and class II types were taken from metadata supplied by the sample provider and were not determined by assay-based typing.

The CDR3 contains 15 residues, cysteine and phenylalanine counted. Only the CDR3 portion is preserved as DNA: 45 bases, with reading frame beginning at the first base. V is reduced by 5 bases and J by 7 bases, leaving a spacing of 17 bases between them. Per the germline V gene, SGHVS is the CDR1 and FNYEAQ is the CDR2. With regard to this clone: Its specific antigen is unknown. One base away there is no much larger clone; base qualities are not given.

TCRbeta CDR3 regions were amplified from genomic DNA by means of the immunoSEQ Assay, a bias-controlled multiplex PCR. The paper's data handling went like this. Within the assay, amplification of reference gene primers was used to estimate how many nucleated cells each sample contained. Sequence reads were collapsed and filtered to measure the absolute abundance of every unique TCRbeta CDR3 rearrangement. For each sample, productive Simpson clonality was calculated by taking the square root of Simpson's diversity index across productive rearrangements. This immuneACCESS table, as held by TCRdb, lists in-frame sequences with V and J called but not all clones. Of the missing ones, under half trace to an unresolved V gene in checked studies; the others have no known cause. V, J and clone size derive from that table, while D and trimming were established from the DNA sequence. The sample table records 55,000 to 70,000 clones; about 90% of these occur just once. The ten largest clones capture 3.4% of the sample.

On the study overall, not on this receptor specifically: The amount of clinical and demographic metadata varied by source and participant and was provided uncurated.

In Seattle, one collaborating source enrolled patients while the infection was active and tracked those patients longitudinally over the course of disease. Each collaborating institution followed its own protocols to collect whole blood in K2EDTA tubes. For TCRbeta analysis, collaborators shipped samples in one of three forms: frozen whole blood, isolated PBMCs, or DNA extracted from either of those sample types. The sequencing input was peripheral blood. The sequence came from a woman between 45 and 60 years old with COVID-19, enrolled during active disease. The receptor chain draws on TRBV7-6 and TRBJ1-4, with a tentative D gene TRBD1 over 5 matching bases. The CDR3: CASSNTGGKGEKLFF. DNA sequence: TGTGCCAGCAGCAACACGGGGGGGAAGGGTGAAAAACTGTTTTTT.